Sequencing of this T cell receptor beta chain was carried out in a study of cytomegalovirus exposure and HLA in healthy donors. Study-level information: A prior study identified 90 million to 120 million unique TCR beta sequences from 200 million or so T cells.

The primer mix had 60 Vbeta and 13 Jbeta primers. Clones were sequenced by immunoSEQ multiplex PCR, and TCRdb holds only the in-frame ones, with some missing. The table includes about 130,000 clones, 75% to 90% detected once. Among the donors, all were healthy bone marrow donors. Nominally healthy donors were sampled, though unrecorded immune exposures were likely. The CDR3 is made up of 15 amino acids. V gave up 0 bases and J gave up 0 bases; unmatched junction bases: 1. Germline V CDR1 and CDR2: SGDLS, YYNGEE. Findings and caveats of the study: TCR beta sequences reportedly predicted the HLA-A and HLA-B alleles of most subjects accurately.

Comments on this clone: Its antigen is not known.

The source material was PBMCs. The chain recombines TRBV9 with TRBJ2-3; 7 nucleotides align to TRBD2. This TCR was sampled from a young man in good health and CMV-seropositive. The CDR3 coding sequence is TGTGCCAGCAGCGTAGTGACTAGCAGCACAGATACGCAGTATTTT. Protein product: CASSVVTSSTDTQYF. The full variable domain, in which reference TRBV9 and TRBJ2-3 provide the parts outside the CDR3, is DSGVTQTPKHLITATGQRVTLRCSPRSGDLSVYWYQQSLDQGLQFLIQYYNGEERAKGNILERFSAQQFPDLHSELNLSSLELGDSALYFCASSVVTSSTDTQYFGPGTRLTVL.